The entry below describes one TCR beta chain. Germline-derived CDR1 and CDR2 are MDHEN and SYDVKM. This CDR3 has 15 amino acids. Trimming stripped 9 bases from V and 0 bases from J, with 17 bases between. These data are taken from a study of T-cell reconstitution after alpha-beta-depleted transplantation in children. A TCRbeta library incorporating unique molecular identifiers was prepared. TCRdb called the PCR reads again in MiXCR, with one record for every CDR3 protein. This table has about 590,000 distinct CDR3 sequences, about an eighth appearing once. The chain recombines TRBV28 with TRBJ1-1; possibly TRBD1 for D (6 bases). This receptor was identified in a male patient under 18 who had a stem cell transplant for acute myeloid leukemia, so the T cells may come from the graft donor. Sequenced here: PBMCs, mostly from graft donor cells, sampled 360 days after TCRalphabeta/CD19-depleted stem cell transplant. CDR3 residues: CASRRVWGLNTEAFF. CDR3 nucleotides: TGTGCCAGTCGTCGGGTCTGGGGGCTGAACACTGAAGCTTTCTTT.